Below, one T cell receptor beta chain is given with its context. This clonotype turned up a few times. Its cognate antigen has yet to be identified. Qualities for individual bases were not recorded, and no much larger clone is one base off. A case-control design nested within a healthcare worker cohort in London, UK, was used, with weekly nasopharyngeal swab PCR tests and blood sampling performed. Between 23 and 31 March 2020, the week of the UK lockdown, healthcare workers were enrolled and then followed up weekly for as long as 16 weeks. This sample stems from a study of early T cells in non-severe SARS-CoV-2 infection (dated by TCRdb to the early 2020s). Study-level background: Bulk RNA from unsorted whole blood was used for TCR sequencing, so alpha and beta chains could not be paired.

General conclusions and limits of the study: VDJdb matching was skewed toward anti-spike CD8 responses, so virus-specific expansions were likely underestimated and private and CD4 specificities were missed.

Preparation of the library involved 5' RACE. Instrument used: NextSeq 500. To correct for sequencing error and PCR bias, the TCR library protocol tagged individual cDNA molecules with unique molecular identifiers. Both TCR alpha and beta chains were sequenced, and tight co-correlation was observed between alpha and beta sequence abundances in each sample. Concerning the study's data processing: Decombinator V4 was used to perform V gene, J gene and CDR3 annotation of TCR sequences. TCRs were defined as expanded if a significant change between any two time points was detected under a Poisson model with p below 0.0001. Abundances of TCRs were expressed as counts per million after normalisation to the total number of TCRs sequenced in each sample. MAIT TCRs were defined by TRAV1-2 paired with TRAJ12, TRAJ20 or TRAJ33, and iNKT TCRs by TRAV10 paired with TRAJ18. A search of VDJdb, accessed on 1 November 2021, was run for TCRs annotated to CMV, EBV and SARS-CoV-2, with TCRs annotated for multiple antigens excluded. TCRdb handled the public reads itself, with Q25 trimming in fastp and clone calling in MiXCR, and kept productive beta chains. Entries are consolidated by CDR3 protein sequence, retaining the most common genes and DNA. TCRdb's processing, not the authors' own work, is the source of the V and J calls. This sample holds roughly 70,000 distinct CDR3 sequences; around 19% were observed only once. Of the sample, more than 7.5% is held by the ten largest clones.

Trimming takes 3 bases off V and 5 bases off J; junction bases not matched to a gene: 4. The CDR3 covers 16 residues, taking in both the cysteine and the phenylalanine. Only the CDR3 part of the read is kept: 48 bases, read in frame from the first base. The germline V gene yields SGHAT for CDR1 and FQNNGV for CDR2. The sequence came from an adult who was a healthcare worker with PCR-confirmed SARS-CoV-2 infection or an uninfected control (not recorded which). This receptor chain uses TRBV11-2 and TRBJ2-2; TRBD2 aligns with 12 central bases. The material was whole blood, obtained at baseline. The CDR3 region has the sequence CASSLTSGSFTGELFF. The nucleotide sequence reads TGTGCCAGCAGCTTGACTAGCGGGAGTTTTACCGGGGAGCTGTTTTTT.